This T cell receptor beta chain was retrieved from a study of cytomegalovirus exposure and HLA in healthy donors. Study results and limitations: A list of 164 TCR beta chains associated with cytomegalovirus was given. The dataset shows that most TCR sequences were rare, while some public TCRs occurred in many donors.

Method: immunoSEQ multiplex PCR; TCRdb's copy keeps in-frame clones and lacks some. This sample carries approximately 280,000 clones, roughly 90% of them seen once, and the ten largest clones take approximately 0.94%. The CDR3 sequence is 11 residues long. The V end lost 5 bases, the J end lost 6 bases, and 8 bases lay between the germline ends. Germline-derived CDR1 and CDR2 are SQVTM and ANQGSEA. A note on this clone: The antigen remains undetermined.

The chain is built from TRBV29-1 and TRBJ2-1; TRBD2 is a possible D gene (6 bases). The material sequenced was PBMCs. The receptor's source is a woman younger than 30 in good health and CMV-seronegative. The CDR3 protein is CSVSGSNEQFF. CDR3 nucleotides: TGCAGCGTTTCCGGGAGCAATGAGCAGTTCTTC.